This T cell receptor beta chain was sequenced during a study of T cells after yellow fever vaccination. The wider study: Fractions containing few cells were prepared with SMART-Seq v4 Ultra Low Input. Study findings and constraints: The study re-detected most primary-vaccination clones after the booster (around 96% CD4, 88% CD8). A small share of clonotypes appeared in both CD4 and CD8 compartments.

This clonotype has only a few counts. Its antigen remains unidentified. Production of TCR cDNA was by 5'RACE template switching, which also added a universal primer site and UMIs. MiXCR was run by TCRdb on the 5' RACE reads, yielding one entry per CDR3 protein. The table includes 500,000 to 650,000 distinct CDR3 sequences, roughly a sixth detected once. Germline V gene lookup returns CDR1 SNHLY and CDR2 FYNNEI. This CDR3 spans 15 amino acids. The V and J ends lost 6 bases and 0 bases respectively, with 9 bases between them. The TCR originated in a man in his late teens or twenties who received the YFV17D yellow fever vaccine. The material sequenced was PBMCs, taken 5 to 6 days after the first yellow fever vaccination. The V gene is TRBV2, the J gene TRBJ1-6; D is perhaps TRBD1 (6 bases). CDR3 DNA: TGTGCCAGCAGGAGGGGGAACTCCTATAATTCACCCCTCCACTTT. Translation: CASRRGNSYNSPLHF.